A selection of T cell receptor beta chains follows, all from one sample in a study of identical twins. TCRdb analysed the 5' RACE reads with MiXCR anew, one entry per CDR3 protein. The sample lists a few hundred thousand distinct CDR3 sequences; roughly an eighth were seen once. This sample also belongs to another study, concerning yellow fever vaccine responses in identical twins.

Material: CD4+ T cells sorted from blood. Receptor source: a woman between 18 and 30 years old in good health. CDR3s include the opening cysteine and the closing phenylalanine or tryptophan. D genes are given only for firm matches. Part of the rows lack a size; the others show once, few, many or a class for expanded clones.

TRBV30	TRBJ2-5	few	NA	CAWSGVARETQYF	TGTGCCTGGAGTGGGGTAGCTAGAGAGACCCAGTACTTC
TRBV5-1	TRBJ1-1	many	TRBD1	CASSPGQGGAFHAFF	TGCGCCAGCAGCCCTGGACAGGGAGGAGCGTTTCACGCTTTCTTT
TRBV9	TRBJ2-3	NA	TRBD2	CASRGGRSTDTQYF	TGTGCCAGCAGGGGGGGGAGGTCCACAGATACGCAGTATTTT
TRBV3-1	TRBJ2-1	many	NA	CASSLGSANEQFF	TGTGCCAGCAGCCTCGGCTCAGCTAATGAGCAGTTCTTC
TRBV24-1	TRBJ2-5	few	NA	CATSEGQFKTQYF	TGTGCCACCAGTGAGGGCCAGTTTAAGACCCAGTACTTC
TRBV6-2/TRBV6-3	TRBJ2-7	NA	TRBD2	CASSDRTSGSVHEQYF	TGTGCCAGCAGTGACCGAACTAGCGGGAGTGTACACGAGCAGTACTTC
TRBV10-3	TRBJ2-5	NA	TRBD2	CAIRWTSGRPQETQYF	TGTGCCATCAGGTGGACTAGCGGGAGGCCTCAAGAGACCCAGTACTTC
TRBV2	TRBJ2-2	NA	NA	CASTNAETGELFF	TGTGCCAGCACCAACGCCGAGACCGGGGAGCTGTTTTTT
TRBV24-1	TRBJ2-4	few	NA	CATSDPGTNKNIQYF	TGTGCCACCAGTGATCCCGGGACGAACAAAAACATTCAGTACTTC
TRBV4-2	TRBJ2-1	NA	NA	CASSLGDTLDNEQFF	TGTGCCAGCAGCCTTGGGGACACCCTCGACAATGAGCAGTTCTTC
TRBV4-3	TRBJ2-5	NA	TRBD1	CASSPGQGGLGETQYF	TGCGCCAGCAGCCCGGGACAGGGAGGCTTGGGAGAGACCCAGTACTTC
TRBV10-3	TRBJ2-3	NA	NA	CAITPRRSRGTDTQYF	TGTGCCATCACCCCACGGAGGTCTAGGGGCACAGATACGCAGTATTTT
TRBV2	TRBJ2-3	few	NA	CASSELGGADTQYF	TGTGCCAGCAGTGAGTTAGGGGGGGCAGATACGCAGTATTTT
TRBV6-1	TRBJ2-1	NA	TRBD1	CASRPRQGTGNEQFF	TGTGCCAGCAGACCACGACAGGGGACGGGGAATGAGCAGTTCTTC
TRBV6-5	TRBJ2-3	NA	NA	CASSYLKGLSTDTQYF	TGTGCCAGCAGTTACCTCAAGGGGCTGAGCACAGATACGCAGTATTTT
TRBV5-8	TRBJ1-2	few	NA	CASSFTQHGYTF	TGTGCCAGCAGCTTTACACAGCATGGCTACACCTTC
TRBV5-1	TRBJ2-3	NA	TRBD2	CASSRGGDTDTQYF	TGCGCCAGCAGCCGCGGGGGGGACACAGATACGCAGTATTTT
TRBV11-2	TRBJ2-1	NA	NA	CASSLAPEQFF	TGTGCCAGCAGCCTAGCGCCTGAGCAGTTCTTC
TRBV6-2/TRBV6-3	TRBJ2-5	NA	NA	CASSYSKPAGTQYF	TGTGCCAGCAGTTACTCGAAACCCGCTGGGACCCAGTACTTC
TRBV20-1	TRBJ2-7	NA	NA	CSARTDAYEQYF	TGCAGTGCAAGGACAGACGCATACGAGCAGTACTTC
TRBV5-1	TRBJ2-7	few	TRBD2	CASRKGGGSYEQYF	TGCGCCAGCAGGAAAGGCGGGGGCTCCTACGAGCAGTACTTC
TRBV11-2	TRBJ1-2	few	NA	CASSKDWEDGYTF	TGTGCCAGCAGCAAGGACTGGGAGGATGGCTACACCTTC
TRBV7-3	TRBJ2-3	many	NA	CASSLDLYPLTSTDTQYF	TGTGCCAGCAGCTTAGACCTTTATCCCCTCACTAGCACAGATACGCAGTATTTT
TRBV5-1	TRBJ2-7	NA	TRBD2	CASSSTTSGSYEQNF	TGCGCCAGCAGCTCTACGACTAGCGGGAGCTACGAGCAGAACTTC